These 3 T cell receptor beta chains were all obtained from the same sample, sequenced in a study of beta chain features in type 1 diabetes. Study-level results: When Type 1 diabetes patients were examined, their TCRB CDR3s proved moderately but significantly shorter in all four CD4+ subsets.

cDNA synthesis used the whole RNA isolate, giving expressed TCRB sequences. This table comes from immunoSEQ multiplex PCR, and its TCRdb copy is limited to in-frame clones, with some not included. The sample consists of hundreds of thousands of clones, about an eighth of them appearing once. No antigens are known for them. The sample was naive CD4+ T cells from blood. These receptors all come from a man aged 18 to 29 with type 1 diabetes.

The CDR3 DNA reads TGTGCCAGCAGCCTCAAGACAGGGAGCGGCACAGATACGCAGTATTTT. Residues: CASSLKTGSGTDTQYF. The chain carries TRBV7-9 and TRBJ2-3; 7 nucleotides agree with TRBD1. V shed 5 bases, J shed 1 base, and the junction held 9 bases outside the gene matches. The germline V gene encodes CDR1 SEHNR and CDR2 FQNEAQ (reference sequence). CDR3 length: 16 residues.

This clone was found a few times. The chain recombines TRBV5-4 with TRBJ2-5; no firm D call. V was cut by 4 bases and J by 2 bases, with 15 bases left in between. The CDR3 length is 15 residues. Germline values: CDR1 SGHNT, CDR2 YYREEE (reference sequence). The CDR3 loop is CASSLSSERQETQYF. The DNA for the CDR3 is TGTGCCAGCAGCCTTTCGAGCGAACGACAAGAGACCCAGTACTTC.

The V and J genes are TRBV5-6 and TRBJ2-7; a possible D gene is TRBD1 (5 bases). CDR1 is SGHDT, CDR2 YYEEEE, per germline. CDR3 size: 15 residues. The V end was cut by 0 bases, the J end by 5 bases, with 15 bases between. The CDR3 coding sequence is TGTGCCAGCAGCTTGGTGCGACAGTACGACGACGAGCAGTACTTC. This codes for CASSLVRQYDDEQYF.